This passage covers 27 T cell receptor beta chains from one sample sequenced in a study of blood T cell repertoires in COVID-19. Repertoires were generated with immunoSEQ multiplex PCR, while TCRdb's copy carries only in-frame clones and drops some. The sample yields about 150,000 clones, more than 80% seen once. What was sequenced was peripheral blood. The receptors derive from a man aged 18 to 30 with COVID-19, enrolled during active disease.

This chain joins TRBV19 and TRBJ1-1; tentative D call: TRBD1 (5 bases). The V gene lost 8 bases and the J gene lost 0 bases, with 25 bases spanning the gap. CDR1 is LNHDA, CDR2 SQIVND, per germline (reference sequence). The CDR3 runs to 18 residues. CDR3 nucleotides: TGTGCCAGTCGACCAGTCAGACAGTCAGGTGCGTTGAACACTGAAGCTTTCTTT. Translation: CASRPVRQSGALNTEAFF.

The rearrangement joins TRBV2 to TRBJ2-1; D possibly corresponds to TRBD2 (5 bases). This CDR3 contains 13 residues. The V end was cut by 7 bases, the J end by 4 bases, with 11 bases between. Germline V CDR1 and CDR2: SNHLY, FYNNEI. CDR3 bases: TGTGCCAGCAACGCGGGTCAATACAATGAGCAGTTCTTC. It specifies CASNAGQYNEQFF.

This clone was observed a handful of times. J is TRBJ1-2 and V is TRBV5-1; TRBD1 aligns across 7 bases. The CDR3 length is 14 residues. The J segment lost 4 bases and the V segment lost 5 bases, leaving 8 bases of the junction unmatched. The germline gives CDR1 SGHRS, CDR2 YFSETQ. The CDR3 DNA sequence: TGCGCCAGCAGAGTCTCGGGACAGTCCTATGGCTACACCTTC. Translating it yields CASRVSGQSYGYTF.

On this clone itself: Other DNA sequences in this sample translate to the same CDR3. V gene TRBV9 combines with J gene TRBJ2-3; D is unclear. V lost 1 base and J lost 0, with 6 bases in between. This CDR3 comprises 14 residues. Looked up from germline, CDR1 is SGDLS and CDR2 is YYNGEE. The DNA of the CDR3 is TGTGCCAGCAGCGTAACGGTTAGCACAGATACGCAGTATTTT. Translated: CASSVTVSTDTQYF.

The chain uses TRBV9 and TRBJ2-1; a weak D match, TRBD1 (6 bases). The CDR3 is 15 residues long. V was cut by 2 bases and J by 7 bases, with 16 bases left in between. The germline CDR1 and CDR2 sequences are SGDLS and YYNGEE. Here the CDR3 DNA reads TGTGCCAGCAGCGTCACAGGGTTCAAGGGGAATGAGCAGTTCTTC. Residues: CASSVTGFKGNEQFF.

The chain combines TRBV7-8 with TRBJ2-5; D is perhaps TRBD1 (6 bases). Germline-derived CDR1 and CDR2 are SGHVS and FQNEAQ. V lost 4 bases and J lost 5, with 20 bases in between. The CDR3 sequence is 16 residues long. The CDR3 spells CASSSGAGRDLETQYF. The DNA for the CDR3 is TGTGCCAGCAGCTCAGGGGCCGGCCGGGACCTCGAGACCCAGTACTTC. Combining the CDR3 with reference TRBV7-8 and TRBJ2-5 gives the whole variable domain GAGVSQSPRYKVAKRGQDVALRCDPISGHVSLFWYQQALGQGPEFLTYFQNEAQLDKSGLPSDRFFAERPEGSVSTLKIQRTQQEDSAVYLCASSSGAGRDLETQYFGPGTRLLVL.

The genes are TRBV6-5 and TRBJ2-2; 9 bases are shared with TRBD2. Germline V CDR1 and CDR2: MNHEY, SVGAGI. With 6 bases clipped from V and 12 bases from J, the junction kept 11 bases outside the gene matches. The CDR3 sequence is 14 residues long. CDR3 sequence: CASRSLAGTRKLFF. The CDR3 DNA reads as TGTGCCAGCAGAAGTCTAGCGGGGACCCGGAAGCTGTTTTTT.

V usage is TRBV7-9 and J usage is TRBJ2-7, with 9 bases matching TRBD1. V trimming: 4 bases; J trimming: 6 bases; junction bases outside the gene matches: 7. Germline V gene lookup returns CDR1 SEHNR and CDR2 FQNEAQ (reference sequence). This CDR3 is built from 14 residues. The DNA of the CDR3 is TGTGCCAGCAGCTCTGGACAGGGGTCGGGCGAGCAGTACTTC. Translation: CASSSGQGSGEQYF.

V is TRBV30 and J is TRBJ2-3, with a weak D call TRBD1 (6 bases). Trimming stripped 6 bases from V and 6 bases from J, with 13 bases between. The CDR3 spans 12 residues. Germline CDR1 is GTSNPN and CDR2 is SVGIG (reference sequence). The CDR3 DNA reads TGTGCCTGCAATCGACAGGCGGATACGCAGTATTTT. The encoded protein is CACNRQADTQYF.

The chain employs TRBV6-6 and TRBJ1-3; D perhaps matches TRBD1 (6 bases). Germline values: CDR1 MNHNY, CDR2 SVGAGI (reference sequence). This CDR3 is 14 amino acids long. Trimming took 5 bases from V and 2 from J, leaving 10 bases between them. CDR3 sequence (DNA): TGTGCCAGCAGTCAGCGGACAGCTGGAAACACCATATATTTT. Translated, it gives CASSQRTAGNTIYF.

The CDR3 nucleotides are TGTGCCACCAGTGGTGCAGGGGCAAATCAGCCCCAGCATTTT. The encoded protein is CATSGAGANQPQHF. The V call is TRBV24-1, the J call TRBJ1-5, with TRBD1 as a possible D gene (6 bases). The V end was cut by 5 bases, the J end by 4 bases, with 11 bases between. The CDR3 is 14 amino acids. The V gene's germline CDR1 is KGHDR and CDR2 SFDVKD.

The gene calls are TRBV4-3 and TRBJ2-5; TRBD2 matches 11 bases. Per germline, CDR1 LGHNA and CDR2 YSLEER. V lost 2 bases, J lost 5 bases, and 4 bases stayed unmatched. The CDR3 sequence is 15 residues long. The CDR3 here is CASSQTSGRGETQYF. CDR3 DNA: TGCGCCAGCAGCCAAACTAGCGGGAGAGGTGAGACCCAGTACTTC.

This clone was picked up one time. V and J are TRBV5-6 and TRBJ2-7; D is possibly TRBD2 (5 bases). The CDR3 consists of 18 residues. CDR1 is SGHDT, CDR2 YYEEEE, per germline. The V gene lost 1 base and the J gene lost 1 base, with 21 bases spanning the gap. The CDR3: CASSLSARAGHFSYEQYF. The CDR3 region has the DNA TGTGCCAGCAGCTTGAGCGCGCGCGCGGGCCATTTTTCCTACGAGCAGTACTTC.

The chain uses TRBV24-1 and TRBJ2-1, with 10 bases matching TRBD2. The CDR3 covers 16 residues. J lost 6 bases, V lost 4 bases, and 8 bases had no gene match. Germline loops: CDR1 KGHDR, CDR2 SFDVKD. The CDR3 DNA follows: TGTGCCACCAGTGACAGAACTAGCGGGATTGGCAATGAGCAGTTCTTC. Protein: CATSDRTSGIGNEQFF.

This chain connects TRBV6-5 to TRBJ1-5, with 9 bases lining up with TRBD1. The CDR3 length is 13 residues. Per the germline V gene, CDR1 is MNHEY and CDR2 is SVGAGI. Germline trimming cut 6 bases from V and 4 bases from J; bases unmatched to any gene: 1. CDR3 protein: CASRGQGNQPQHF. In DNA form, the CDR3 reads TGTGCCAGCAGGGGACAGGGTAATCAGCCCCAGCATTTT.

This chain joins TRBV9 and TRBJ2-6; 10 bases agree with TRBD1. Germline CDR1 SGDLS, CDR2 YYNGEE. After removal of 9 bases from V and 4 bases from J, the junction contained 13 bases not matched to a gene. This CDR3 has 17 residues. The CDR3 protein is CATSKGQGTGGANVLTF. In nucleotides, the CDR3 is TGTGCCACCTCAAAGGGACAGGGGACGGGCGGGGCCAACGTCCTGACTTTC. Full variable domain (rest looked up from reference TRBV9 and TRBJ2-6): DSGVTQTPKHLITATGQRVTLRCSPRSGDLSVYWYQQSLDQGLQFLIQYYNGEERAKGNILERFSAQQFPDLHSELNLSSLELGDSALYFCATSKGQGTGGANVLTFGAGSRLTVL.

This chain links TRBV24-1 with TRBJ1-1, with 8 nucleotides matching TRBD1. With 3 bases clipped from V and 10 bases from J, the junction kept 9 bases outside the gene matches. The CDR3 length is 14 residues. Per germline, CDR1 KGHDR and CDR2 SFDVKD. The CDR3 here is CATSDGTGGRGAFF. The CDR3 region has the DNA TGTGCCACCAGTGATGGGACAGGCGGGCGGGGAGCTTTCTTT.

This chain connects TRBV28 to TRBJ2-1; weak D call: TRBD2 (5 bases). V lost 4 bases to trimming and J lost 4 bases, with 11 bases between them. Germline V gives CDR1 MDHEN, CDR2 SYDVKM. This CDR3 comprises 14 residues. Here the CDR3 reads CASSSRGQYNEQFF. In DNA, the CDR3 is TGTGCCAGCAGTTCCCGGGGTCAGTACAATGAGCAGTTCTTC. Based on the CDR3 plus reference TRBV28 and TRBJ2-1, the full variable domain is DVKVTQSSRYLVKRTGEKVFLECVQDMDHENMFWYRQDPGLGLRLIYFSYDVKMKEKGDIPEGYSVSREKKERFSLILESASTNQTSMYLCASSSRGQYNEQFFGPGTRLTVL.

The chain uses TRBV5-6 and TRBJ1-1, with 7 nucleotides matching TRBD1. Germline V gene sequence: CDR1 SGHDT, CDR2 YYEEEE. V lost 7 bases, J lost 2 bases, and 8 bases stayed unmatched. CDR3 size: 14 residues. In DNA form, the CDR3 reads TGTGCCAGCGGTTGGGGGACAGCCAACACTGAAGCTTTCTTT. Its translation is CASGWGTANTEAFF.

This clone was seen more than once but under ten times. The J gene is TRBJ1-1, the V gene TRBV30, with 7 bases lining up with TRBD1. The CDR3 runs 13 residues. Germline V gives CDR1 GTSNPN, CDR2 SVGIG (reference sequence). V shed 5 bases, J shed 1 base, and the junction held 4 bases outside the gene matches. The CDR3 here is CAWDGTANTEAFF. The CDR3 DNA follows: TGTGCCTGGGATGGGACAGCGAACACTGAAGCTTTCTTT.

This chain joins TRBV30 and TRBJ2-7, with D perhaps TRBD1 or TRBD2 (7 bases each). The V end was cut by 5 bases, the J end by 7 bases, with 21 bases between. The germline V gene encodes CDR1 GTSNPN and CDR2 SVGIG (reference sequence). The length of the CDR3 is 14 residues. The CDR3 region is CAWGGDSKDWEQYF. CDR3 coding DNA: TGTGCCTGGGGGGGGGACAGTAAGGATTGGGAGCAGTACTTC.

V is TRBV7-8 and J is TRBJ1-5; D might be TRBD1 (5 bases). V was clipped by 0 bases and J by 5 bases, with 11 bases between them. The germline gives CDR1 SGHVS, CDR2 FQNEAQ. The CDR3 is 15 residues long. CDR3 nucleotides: TGTGCCAGCAGCTTAGCGGTTGGGGGGGATCAGCCCCAGCATTTT. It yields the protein CASSLAVGGDQPQHF. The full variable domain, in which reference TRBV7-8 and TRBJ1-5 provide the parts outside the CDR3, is GAGVSQSPRYKVAKRGQDVALRCDPISGHVSLFWYQQALGQGPEFLTYFQNEAQLDKSGLPSDRFFAERPEGSVSTLKIQRTQQEDSAVYLCASSLAVGGDQPQHFGDGTRLSIL.

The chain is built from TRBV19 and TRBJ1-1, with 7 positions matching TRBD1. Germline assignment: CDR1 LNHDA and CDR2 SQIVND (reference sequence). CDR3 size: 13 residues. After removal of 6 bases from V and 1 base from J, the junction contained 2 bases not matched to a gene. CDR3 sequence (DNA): TGTGCCAGTAGACGACAGGGGAACACTGAAGCTTTCTTT. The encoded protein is CASRRQGNTEAFF.

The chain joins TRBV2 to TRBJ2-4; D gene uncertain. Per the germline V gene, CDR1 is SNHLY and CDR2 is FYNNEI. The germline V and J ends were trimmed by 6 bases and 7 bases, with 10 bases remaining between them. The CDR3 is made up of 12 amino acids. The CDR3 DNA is TGTGCCAGCAGCCAAGATCGGAACATTCAGTACTTC. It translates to CASSQDRNIQYF.

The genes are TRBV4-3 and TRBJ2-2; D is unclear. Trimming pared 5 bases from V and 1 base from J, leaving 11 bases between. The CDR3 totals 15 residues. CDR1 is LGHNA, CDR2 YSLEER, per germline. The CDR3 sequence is CASSIYGENTGELFF. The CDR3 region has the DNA TGCGCCAGCAGCATTTATGGAGAGAACACCGGGGAGCTGTTTTTT.

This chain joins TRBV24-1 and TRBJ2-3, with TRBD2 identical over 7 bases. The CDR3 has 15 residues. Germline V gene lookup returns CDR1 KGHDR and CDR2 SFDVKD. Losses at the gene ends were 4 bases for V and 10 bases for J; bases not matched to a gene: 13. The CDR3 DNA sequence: TGTGCCACCAGTGAGTCCGGGACTATAGACCAGGCGCAGTATTTT. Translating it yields CATSESGTIDQAQYF.

The CDR3 spells CASSLTGTSGKGYF. CDR3 DNA sequence: TGTGCCAGCAGCTTAACCGGGACTAGCGGGAAGGGGTATTTT. The chain recombines TRBV5-6 with TRBJ2-3; TRBD2 matches 13 bases. CDR1 and CDR2 from the germline V gene are SGHDT and YYEEEE. V shed 2 bases, J shed 14 bases, and the junction held 8 bases outside the gene matches. CDR3 length: 14 residues.